The present entry profiles one T cell receptor (beta chain) with its context. What this receptor recognizes is not known. The sample holds no much larger clone one base away, and base qualities are not on file. Donors were healthy HIV-negative adults with no recently reported acute infections or vaccinations. All donors were Caucasian adults living in Nashville, Tennessee, USA. CD4+ T cells were enriched by magnetic negative selection, after which naive cells were positively selected on CD45RA and the negative fraction was taken as the memory subset. After blood collection by leukapheresis, PBMCs were isolated using Ficoll-Histopaque density gradient centrifugation and then cryopreserved in the vapor phase of liquid nitrogen. Analytical flow cytometry was used to check the purity and quantity of every magnetically sorted T cell population. From each sorted fraction, genomic DNA was isolated and quantified by UV absorbance on a Nanodrop 2000c.

Trimming takes 3 bases off V and 8 bases off J; junction bases not matched to a gene: 6. Based on the germline V gene, the CDR1 and CDR2 sequences are SGHDN and FVKESK. Reading from cysteine to phenylalanine, the CDR3 counts 14 amino acids. Here the CDR3 DNA is all that survives: 42 bases in frame from base 1. Using the deep immunoSEQ assay, multiplex PCR amplified TCR CDR3 regions from genomic DNA. For each cell subset, the extracted genomic DNA was distributed evenly across all wells of several immunoSEQ 96-well plates, and each plate served as one replicate. For sorted subsets, about 0.2 ug genomic DNA, equal to approximately 30,000 T cell genomes, was loaded into each replicate PCR. The purified libraries were quantified using a Qubit 3.0 fluorometer, sized with a Bioanalyzer 2100, and then quantified again using the KAPA Library Quantification kit. Every immunoSEQ 96-well plate was sequenced on a dedicated single-read 150-cycle Illumina NextSeq 550 flow cell. Per the authors' processing: Because the immunoSEQ output included only junctional sequences and no quality scores, the filtering could not be the same as the filtering used for full-length reads. To assign V/J genes and CDR3, sequences were annotated against IMGT germline references using PyIR, a Python wrapper for IgBLAST v1.9. Reads were removed for weak V/J assignments (E-value above 1e-6), missing CDR3, stop codons, out-of-frame junctions, or ambiguous translated residues. V3J clonotypes were defined by identical inferred V gene, J gene, and CDR3 amino acid sequence. The percentage overlap between two repertoires was calculated by dividing the number of shared unique clonotypes by the size of the smaller repertoire. Richness of each repertoire was evaluated using RTK rarefaction, the Chao1 estimator, and Recon v2.1 estimates of unobserved clonotypes. For all TCRbeta clonotypes obtained by the gDNA method from a handful of donors, generation probabilities were computed with OLGA. Drawn from immuneACCESS, this table holds only the in-frame rearrangements with V and J called that TCRdb kept. Clones are partly lost; checked studies trace under half to an unresolved V gene and leave the rest unexplained. V, J and clone size are those of that table, while D and trimming were read from the DNA. The sample includes about 2.4 million clones, with 90% to 95% observed a single time. The ten largest account for approximately 0.35% of the sample.

This sample was taken from a study of shared clonotypes between healthy human individuals (dated by TCRdb to 2020 to 2022). Broadly, across the study: The cohort included a few men and a couple of women between 18 and 49 years of age. To estimate repertoire size and how much clonotypes are shared between individuals, the study performed deep sequencing of blood TCR repertoires from 4 to 6 healthy adults. Each donor's leukapheresis produced roughly between roughly 0.85 and 9 billion PBMCs. For each donor, three plates each were used for CD4 naive and CD4 memory, two plates were used for CD8 naive, and one plate was used for CD8 memory. Libraries were prepared and TCR repertoires were sequenced by different laboratories using diverse techniques, in order to increase sequencing depth and limit assay-specific biases. Paper-wide results and their limitations: Incomplete sequencing was indicated by rarefaction of sorted-subset datasets, despite the large sequencing depth. Higher generation probabilities were observed for clonotypes shared by all four sorted-subset donors than for non-shared clonotypes. Sampling was restricted to blood, and TCR repertoires in tissue are likely to differ from TCR repertoires in blood. Pairwise subsampling indicated that sequencing depth was expected to affect the degree of clonotype sharing among donors. Estimated clonotype richness was generally larger for naive than for memory subsets. The small number of donors limited the genetic and exposure-history diversity represented. Around 5% of naive CD4, roughly 3.6% of naive CD8, about 2.5% of memory CD4, and around 0.42% of memory CD8 clonotypes were shared across several donors.

The chain is assembled from TRBV14 and TRBJ2-3; 9 of the junction bases match TRBD1. This receptor was obtained from a man aged 18 to 29 in good health. Some clones in this sample may be carry-over from other donors' samples. Material: naive CD4+ T cells from PBMCs. The label giving this sample's cell subset or site can be read as: CD45RA+ positively selected. The DNA sequence is as follows: TGTGCCAGCAGCCAGGGGACAGGGTTCACTACGCAGTATTTT. The resulting protein is CASSQGTGFTTQYF.